Shown below are 9 T cell receptor beta chains from a single sample sequenced in a study of blood T cell repertoires in COVID-19. Generated by immunoSEQ multiplex PCR, the TCRdb table keeps only in-frame clones and is missing some. The data show about 190,000 clones, with approximately 86% seen just once and 4.5% to 6.5% held by the top ten. Material: PBMCs or T cells enriched from blood (not recorded which). The receptor set was obtained from a woman aged 55-75 years with acute COVID-19.

There are a few counts of this clone. This rearrangement joins TRBV24-1 to TRBJ2-1; D might be TRBD1 (6 bases). Germline V gene data show CDR1 as KGHDR and CDR2 as SFDVKD. The ends were cut back, 5 bases at V and 4 bases at J, with 11 bases in the middle. The CDR3 is made up of 14 amino acids. The CDR3 loop is CATSAHGQYNEQFF. CDR3 bases: TGTGCCACCAGTGCTCATGGACAGTACAATGAGCAGTTCTTC.

The table lists this clone with many counts. The chain recombines TRBV6-1 with TRBJ2-7; D gene ambiguous. Per germline, CDR1 MNHNS and CDR2 SASEGT. This CDR3 has 14 residues. Trimming shortened V by 3 bases and J by 3 bases, and 12 bases separated the two germline ends. CDR3 loop: CASSESFTLYEQYV. Written as DNA, the CDR3 is TGTGCCAGCAGTGAGAGTTTCACCCTCTACGAGCAGTACGTC.

The chain recombines TRBV10-3 with TRBJ2-2, with 7 nucleotides matching TRBD1. Germline V lookup: CDR1 ENHRY, CDR2 SYGVKD. J was trimmed by 1 base and V by 8 bases; bases with no gene match: 4. This CDR3 comprises 14 residues. Written as DNA, the CDR3 is TGTGCCATCGGGACAGCTTTGAACACCGGGGAGCTGTTTTTT. Translating gives CAIGTALNTGELFF.

The chain is built from TRBV5-1 and TRBJ2-7; 10 nucleotides align to TRBD1. CDR1 and CDR2 from the germline V gene are SGHRS and YFSETQ. The CDR3 is 14 residues long. Trimming at V came to 8 bases and at J to 4 bases, leaving 9 bases not matched to a gene. The CDR3 region has the DNA TGCGCCAGTCAAACCCCGGGACAGGGGTACGAGCAGTACTTC. Translating gives CASQTPGQGYEQYF.

V gene TRBV7-2 combines with J gene TRBJ1-5, with a tentative D call TRBD1 (6 bases). The CDR3 runs 13 residues. Germline values: CDR1 SGHTA, CDR2 FQGNSA. V shed 4 bases and J shed 4 bases, with 8 bases lying between them. The CDR3 DNA reads as TGTGCCAGCAGCTCAAGGGGGAATCAGCCCCAGCATTTT. This gives the protein CASSSRGNQPQHF.

This chain joins TRBV12-3 or TRBV12-4 and TRBJ2-2; D call uncertain. This CDR3 contains 11 residues. V lost 5 bases to trimming and J lost 7 bases, with 5 bases between them. The CDR3 region is CASSRSGELFF. DNA of the CDR3: TGTGCCAGCAGTCGGAGCGGGGAGCTGTTTTTT.

The chain uses TRBV6-1 and TRBJ2-3; 10 bases map to TRBD2. Germline V gene lookup returns CDR1 MNHNS and CDR2 SASEGT. Unmatched junction bases numbered 16, after V lost 0 bases and J lost 4 bases. CDR3 length equals 20 residues. This CDR3 reads CASSEARLAGVFSGADTQYF. The CDR3, as DNA: TGTGCCAGCAGTGAAGCGCGTCTAGCGGGGGTGTTCTCCGGGGCAGATACGCAGTATTTT.

The genes are TRBV4-3 and TRBJ1-1; TRBD1 agrees at 9 bases. CDR3 size: 12 residues. Germline lookup yields CDR1 LGHNA and CDR2 YSLEER. Trimming cost V 5 bases and J 10 bases; bases outside gene matches: 5. In DNA form, the CDR3 reads TGCGCCAGCAGCGACAGGGGGAAGGGAGCTTTCTTT. This translates into CASSDRGKGAFF.

V gene TRBV9 combines with J gene TRBJ2-3, with D perhaps TRBD2 (5 bases). The CDR3 consists of 16 residues. Germline V gene sequence: CDR1 SGDLS, CDR2 YYNGEE. Trimming cost V 0 bases and J 0 bases, with 11 bases left between them. CDR3: CASSVGKRPSTDTQYF. The DNA for the CDR3 is TGTGCCAGCAGCGTAGGGAAGCGGCCTAGCACAGATACGCAGTATTTT.